The sequence of this TCR beta chain was determined in a study of blood T cell repertoires in COVID-19. Study at large: The samples span acute and convalescent COVID-19 from the United States, Italy and Spain.

TCRdb's table, derived via immunoSEQ multiplex PCR, lists solely in-frame clones and lacks some. The sample lists 150,000 to 200,000 clones; over 80% were seen once. The V end was cut by 7 bases, the J end by 0 bases, with 15 bases between. Germline lookup yields CDR1 MDHEN and CDR2 SYDVKM. The CDR3 has 15 residues. V gene TRBV28 combines with J gene TRBJ1-2; D remains unclear. This clonotype was obtained from a woman aged 25 to 39 with acute or convalescent COVID-19. The material sequenced was peripheral blood. As DNA, the CDR3 is TGTGCCAGCACGGCCGACTCGTTAGCTAACTATGGCTACACCTTC. Amino acids: CASTADSLANYGYTF.